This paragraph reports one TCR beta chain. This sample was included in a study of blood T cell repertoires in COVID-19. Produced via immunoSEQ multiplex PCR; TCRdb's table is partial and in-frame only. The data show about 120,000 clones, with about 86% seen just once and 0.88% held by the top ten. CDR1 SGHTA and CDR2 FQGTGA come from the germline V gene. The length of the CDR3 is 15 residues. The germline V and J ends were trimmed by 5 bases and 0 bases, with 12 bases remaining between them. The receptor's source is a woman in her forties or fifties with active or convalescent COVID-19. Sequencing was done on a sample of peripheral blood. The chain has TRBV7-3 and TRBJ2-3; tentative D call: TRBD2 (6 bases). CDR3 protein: CASSQGAGSTDTQYF. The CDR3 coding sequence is TGTGCCAGCAGCCAAGGGGCGGGAAGCACAGATACGCAGTATTTT.